The 7 T cell receptor beta chains reported below all come from one sample, sequenced in a study of T cell responses to AZD1222 COVID-19 vaccine. Sequenced by immunoSEQ multiplex PCR; TCRdb stores in-frame clones only, minus some. In the table there are roughly 150,000 clones, approximately 90% of which are singletons. The material sequenced was peripheral blood, taken on day 0 of AZD1222 vaccination. These receptors originate from an adult in good health.

This clone was seen only once. The J gene is TRBJ1-3, the V gene TRBV2, with TRBD1 as a possible D gene (6 bases). The V gene's germline CDR1 is SNHLY and CDR2 FYNNEI. This CDR3 has 15 residues. V lost 3 bases to trimming and J lost 0 bases, with 9 bases between them. CDR3 DNA sequence: TGTGCCAGCAGTGAGGGGGGCCCCTCTGGAAACACCATATATTTT. Its translation is CASSEGGPSGNTIYF.

V usage is TRBV28 and J usage is TRBJ1-2; the D gene is possibly TRBD1 (6 bases). Per the germline V gene, CDR1 is MDHEN and CDR2 is SYDVKM. V lost 6 bases and J lost 1, with 15 bases in between. CDR3 length: 15 amino acids. CDR3 DNA sequence: TGTGCCAGCAGAGACGGACAGCAACTTAACTATGGCTACACCTTC. Translating gives CASRDGQQLNYGYTF.

V gene TRBV7-6 combines with J gene TRBJ2-1, with D perhaps matching TRBD2 (5 bases). This CDR3 comprises 15 residues. CDR1 and CDR2 (germline): SGHVS, FNYEAQ. V was cut by 5 bases and J by 11 bases, with 22 bases left in between. CDR3 sequence: CASSQASGLETKQFF. The CDR3 DNA is TGTGCCAGCAGCCAGGCGTCAGGACTGGAAACAAAGCAGTTCTTC.

V and J are TRBV2 and TRBJ1-6; TRBD1 agrees at 8 bases. This CDR3 is 12 amino acids long. The V gene's germline CDR1 is SNHLY and CDR2 FYNNEI. Trimming cost V 6 bases and J 11 bases; bases outside gene matches: 3. This CDR3 reads CASREDRAPLHF. As DNA, the CDR3 is TGTGCCAGCAGAGAGGACAGGGCACCCCTCCACTTT.

V is TRBV29-1 and J is TRBJ2-1; 13 bases agree with TRBD2. The germline V gene encodes CDR1 SQVTM and CDR2 ANQGSEA. V lost 4 bases and J lost 7; bases outside the gene matches: 4. This CDR3 is built from 14 residues. This chain's CDR3 is CSVVGTSGANEQFF. CDR3 bases: TGCAGCGTTGTAGGGACTAGCGGGGCGAATGAGCAGTTCTTC.

The gene calls are TRBV28 and TRBJ2-5; tentative D call: TRBD1 (5 bases). Trimming stripped 5 bases from V and 0 bases from J, with 10 bases between. The CDR3 runs 14 residues. Per germline, CDR1 MDHEN and CDR2 SYDVKM. CDR3 in DNA: TGTGCCAGCAGTCCGACAGCGAACCAAGAGACCCAGTACTTC. Translation: CASSPTANQETQYF. Full variable domain (remainder filled in from reference TRBV28 and TRBJ2-5): DVKVTQSSRYLVKRTGEKVFLECVQDMDHENMFWYRQDPGLGLRLIYFSYDVKMKEKGDIPEGYSVSREKKERFSLILESASTNQTSMYLCASSPTANQETQYFGPGTRLLVL.

This clone was seen a single time. The genes are TRBV4-2 and TRBJ1-1, with 9 bases lining up with TRBD1. With 0 bases clipped from V and 5 bases from J, the junction kept 13 bases outside the gene matches. This CDR3 comprises 18 residues. CDR1 is LGHNA, CDR2 YNFKEQ, per germline. This chain's CDR3 is CASSQEPGQGIGATEAFF. The DNA of the CDR3 is TGTGCCAGCAGCCAAGAACCGGGACAGGGAATTGGAGCGACTGAAGCTTTCTTT.